This is a list of T cell receptor beta chains from one sample in a study of CD8 T cells in ankylosing spondylitis. TCRdb ran MiXCR on the 5' RACE reads and lists one entry per CDR3 protein. The data hold about 450,000 distinct CDR3 sequences, with 25% to 30% observed a single time. The sample was blood, either unsorted or a sorted T cell fraction (not recorded which). Source of these receptors: a male donor with ankylosing spondylitis. Both conserved end residues are trimmed from each CDR3. Fields, in order: J gene, clone size, V gene, CDR3 protein. A clone size is listed for some rows: how often the clone was seen (once, few, many), or a class if it is expanded.

TRBJ2-3 | NA | TRBV20-1 | SAVRDTQQTDTQY
TRBJ1-2 | few | TRBV5-6 | ASSLALLGQGVYT
TRBJ1-3 | NA | TRBV11-2 | ASSLSVRDTIY
TRBJ2-1 | many | TRBV5-1 | ASSLAGDEQF
TRBJ2-1 | few | TRBV3-1 | ASSQVFRFEQF
TRBJ1-1 | many | TRBV12-3/TRBV12-4 | ASSLVRTSTEAF
TRBJ2-5 | few | TRBV20-1 | SATVGRGLETQY
TRBJ2-1 | few | TRBV5-1 | ASSKGLAGGLEQF
TRBJ2-5 | few | TRBV7-2 | ASSLMGAQETQY
TRBJ1-3 | few | TRBV28 | ASSSRQVWNTIY
TRBJ2-1 | few | TRBV6-1 | ASRPGLAGNQQF
TRBJ2-2 | NA | TRBV20-1 | SARLGHSTGELF
TRBJ2-1 | NA | TRBV6-1 | ASRPRFGGYNEQF
TRBJ1-1 | few | TRBV29-1 | SVAPWTGVFEAF
TRBJ2-1 | few | TRBV6-5 | ASSYSEREGYEQF
TRBJ2-5 | NA | TRBV5-1 | ASRGILAGEETQY
TRBJ2-7 | few | TRBV5-1 | ASSLEASGFYEQY
TRBJ1-5 | many | TRBV6-5 | ASRDPTNQPQH
TRBJ2-1 | NA | TRBV15 | ATREPGTSTNNEQF
TRBJ2-1 | few | TRBV24-1 | ATSESGTSGSPVGSQF
TRBJ2-1 | NA | TRBV12-3/TRBV12-4 | ASSLRSGGSYNEQF
TRBJ2-3 | few | TRBV29-1 | SAGSPGSRDTQY
TRBJ2-1 | many | TRBV14 | ASSRGQGRNNEQF
TRBJ1-1 | few | TRBV12-3/TRBV12-4 | ASSLRGAANTEAF
TRBJ1-2 | NA | TRBV5-6 | AISNRVYYGYT
TRBJ1-5 | few | TRBV7-8 | ASSFGQGSNQPQH
TRBJ1-6 | few | TRBV10-2 | ASSESGSRGDSPLH
TRBJ2-1 | few | TRBV3-1 | ASSLKGGLARQEQF
TRBJ1-5 | NA | TRBV20-1 | SAAGTGGNQPQH
TRBJ2-3 | NA | TRBV11-1 | ASSFGQGGSLGTDTQY
TRBJ1-1 | NA | TRBV12-3/TRBV12-4 | ASSLLAGSGGTEAF
TRBJ2-1 | NA | TRBV4-2 | ASSQDRGNSQQF
TRBJ2-7 | few | TRBV20-1 | SARDWAGFEAYEQY
TRBJ1-2 | NA | TRBV10-3 | AISESVGGYT
TRBJ2-1 | NA | TRBV2 | ASSQTSGRAAEQF
TRBJ2-3 | few | TRBV20-1 | SASRAGQERDTQY
TRBJ2-1 | few | TRBV7-6 | ASSEPDPSSYNEQF
TRBJ2-1 | few | TRBV6-1 | ASSVGRGGWNEQF
TRBJ1-5 | few | TRBV21-1 | ASSKEGGVEQPQH
TRBJ1-2 | NA | TRBV28 | ASIPQAIAYGYT
TRBJ1-5 | few | TRBV24-1 | ATSDSLPGNQPQH
TRBJ2-1 | NA | TRBV3-1 | ASSQVLADNEQF
TRBJ2-2 | few | TRBV12-3/TRBV12-4 | ASNPGTGGFNTGELF
TRBJ2-4 | NA | TRBV29-1 | SGLAGAAKNIQY
TRBJ2-7 | few | TRBV5-1 | ASSSMTGDSYEQY
TRBJ2-3 | NA | TRBV5-1 | ASSLDTLDTQY
TRBJ1-3 | few | TRBV12-3/TRBV12-4 | ASNPTGNSGNTIY
TRBJ1-4 | few | TRBV20-1 | SARLGSIRREKLF